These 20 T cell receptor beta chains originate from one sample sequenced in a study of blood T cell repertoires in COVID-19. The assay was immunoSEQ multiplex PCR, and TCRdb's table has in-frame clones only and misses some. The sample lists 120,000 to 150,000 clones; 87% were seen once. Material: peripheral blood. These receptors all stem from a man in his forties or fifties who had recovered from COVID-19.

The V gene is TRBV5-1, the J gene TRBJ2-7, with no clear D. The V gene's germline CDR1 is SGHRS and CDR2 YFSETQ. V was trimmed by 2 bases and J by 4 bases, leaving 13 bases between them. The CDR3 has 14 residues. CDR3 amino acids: CASSLRQMPYEQYF. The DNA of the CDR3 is TGCGCCAGCAGCTTAAGACAAATGCCTTACGAGCAGTACTTC.

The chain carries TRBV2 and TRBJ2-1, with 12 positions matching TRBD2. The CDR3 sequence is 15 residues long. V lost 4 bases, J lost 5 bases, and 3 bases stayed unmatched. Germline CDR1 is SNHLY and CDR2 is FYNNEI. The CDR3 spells CASSGGLAGNNEQFF. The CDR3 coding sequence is TGTGCCAGCAGTGGGGGACTAGCGGGTAACAATGAGCAGTTCTTC. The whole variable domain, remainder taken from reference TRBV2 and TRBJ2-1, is EPEVTQTPSHQVTQMGQEVILRCVPISNHLYFYWYRQILGQKVEFLVSFYNNEISEKSEIFDDQFSVERPDGSNFTLKIRSTKLEDSAMYFCASSGGLAGNNEQFFGPGTRLTVL.

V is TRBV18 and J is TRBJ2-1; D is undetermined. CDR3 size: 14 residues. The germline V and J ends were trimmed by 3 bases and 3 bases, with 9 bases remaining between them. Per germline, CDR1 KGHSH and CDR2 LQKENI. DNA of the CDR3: TGTGCCAGCTCACCGGTGAACAGCTACAATGAGCAGTTCTTC. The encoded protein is CASSPVNSYNEQFF.

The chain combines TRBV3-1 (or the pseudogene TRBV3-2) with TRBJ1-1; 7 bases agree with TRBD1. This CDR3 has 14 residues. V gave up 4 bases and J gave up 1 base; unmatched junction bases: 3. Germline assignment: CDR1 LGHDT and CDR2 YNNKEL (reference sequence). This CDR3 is CASSRGQENTEAFF. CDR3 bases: TGTGCCAGCAGCCGCGGACAGGAGAACACTGAAGCTTTCTTT.

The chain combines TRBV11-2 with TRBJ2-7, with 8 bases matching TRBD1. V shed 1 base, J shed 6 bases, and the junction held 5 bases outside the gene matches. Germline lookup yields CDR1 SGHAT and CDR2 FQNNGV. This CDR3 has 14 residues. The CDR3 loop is CASSLGTGISEQYF. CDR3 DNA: TGTGCCAGCAGCTTAGGGACAGGGATATCCGAGCAGTACTTC. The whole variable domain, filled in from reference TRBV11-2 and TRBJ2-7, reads EAGVAQSPRYKIIEKRQSVAFWCNPISGHATLYWYQQILGQGPKLLIQFQNNGVVDDSQLPKDRFSAERLKGVDSTLKIQPAKLEDSAVYLCASSLGTGISEQYFGPGTRLTVT.

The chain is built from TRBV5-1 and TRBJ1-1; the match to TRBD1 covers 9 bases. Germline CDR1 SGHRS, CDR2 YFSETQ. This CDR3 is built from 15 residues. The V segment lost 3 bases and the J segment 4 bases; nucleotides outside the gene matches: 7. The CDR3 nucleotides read TGCGCCAGCAGCTCGTCGACAGGGGGACTCACTGAAGCTTTCTTT. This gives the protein CASSSSTGGLTEAFF. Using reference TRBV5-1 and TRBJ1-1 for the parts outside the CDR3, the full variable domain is KAGVTQTPRYLIKTRGQQVTLSCSPISGHRSVSWYQQTPGQGLQFLFEYFSETQRNKGNFPGRFSGRQFSNSRSEMNVSTLELGDSALYLCASSSSTGGLTEAFFGQGTRLTVV.

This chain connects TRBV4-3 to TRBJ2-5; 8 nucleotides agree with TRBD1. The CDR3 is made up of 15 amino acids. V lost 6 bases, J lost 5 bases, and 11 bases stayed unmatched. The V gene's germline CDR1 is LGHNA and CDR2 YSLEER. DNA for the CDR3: TGCGCCAGCAGTTCTGAGACAGGGGTACGTGAGACCCAGTACTTC. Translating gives CASSSETGVRETQYF.

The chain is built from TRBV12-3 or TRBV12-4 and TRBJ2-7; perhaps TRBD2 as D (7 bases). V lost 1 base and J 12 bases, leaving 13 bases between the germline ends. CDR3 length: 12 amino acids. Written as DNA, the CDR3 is TGTGCCAGCAGTTTAGATGGGGGGGCTGGGTACTTC. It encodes CASSLDGGAGYF.

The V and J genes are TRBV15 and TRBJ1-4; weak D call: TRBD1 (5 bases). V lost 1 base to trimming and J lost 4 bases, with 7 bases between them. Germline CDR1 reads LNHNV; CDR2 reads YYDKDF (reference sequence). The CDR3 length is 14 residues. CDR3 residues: CATSRARVNEKLFF. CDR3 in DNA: TGTGCCACCAGCAGAGCCAGGGTTAATGAAAAACTGTTTTTT. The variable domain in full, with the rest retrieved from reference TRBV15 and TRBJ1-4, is DAMVIQNPRYQVTQFGKPVTLSCSQTLNHNVMYWYQQKSSQAPKLLFHYYDKDFNNEADTPDNFQSRRPNTSFCFLDIRSPGLGDTAMYLCATSRARVNEKLFFGSGTQLSVL.

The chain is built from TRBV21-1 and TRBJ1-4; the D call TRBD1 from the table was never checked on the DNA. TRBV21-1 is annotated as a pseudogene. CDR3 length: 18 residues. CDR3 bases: TGTGCCAGCAGCAAAGAGGGCAGGGGGCCCTCAACTAATGAAAAACTGTTTTTT. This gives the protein CASSKEGRGPSTNEKLFF.

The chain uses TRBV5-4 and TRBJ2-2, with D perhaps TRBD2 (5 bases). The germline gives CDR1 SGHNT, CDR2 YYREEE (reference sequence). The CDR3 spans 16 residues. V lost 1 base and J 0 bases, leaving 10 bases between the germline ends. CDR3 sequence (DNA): TGTGCCAGCAGCTTGATTGTGCGGGCGAACACCGGGGAGCTGTTTTTT. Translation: CASSLIVRANTGELFF.

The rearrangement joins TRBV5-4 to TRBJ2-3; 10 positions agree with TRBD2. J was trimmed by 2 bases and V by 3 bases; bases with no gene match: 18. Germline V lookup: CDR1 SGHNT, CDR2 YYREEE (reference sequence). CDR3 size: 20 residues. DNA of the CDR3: TGTGCCAGCAGCTCCTACCCTCGGCTAGCGGGGGAGCAGCTCACAGATACGCAGTATTTT. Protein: CASSSYPRLAGEQLTDTQYF.

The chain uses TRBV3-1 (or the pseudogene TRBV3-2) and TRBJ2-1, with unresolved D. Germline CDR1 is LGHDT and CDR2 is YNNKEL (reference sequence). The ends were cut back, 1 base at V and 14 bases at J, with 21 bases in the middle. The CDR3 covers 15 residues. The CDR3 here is CASSQGSLGTRRKFF. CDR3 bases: TGTGCCAGCAGCCAAGGATCCCTGGGCACCCGAAGGAAGTTCTTC.

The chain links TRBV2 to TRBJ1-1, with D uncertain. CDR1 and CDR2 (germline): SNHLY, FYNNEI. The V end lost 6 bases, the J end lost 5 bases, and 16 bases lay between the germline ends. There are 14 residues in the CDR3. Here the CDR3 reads CASRPAGVWTEAFF. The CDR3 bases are TGTGCCAGCAGGCCCGCCGGGGTATGGACTGAAGCTTTCTTT. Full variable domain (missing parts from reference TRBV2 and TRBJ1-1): EPEVTQTPSHQVTQMGQEVILRCVPISNHLYFYWYRQILGQKVEFLVSFYNNEISEKSEIFDDQFSVERPDGSNFTLKIRSTKLEDSAMYFCASRPAGVWTEAFFGQGTRLTVV.

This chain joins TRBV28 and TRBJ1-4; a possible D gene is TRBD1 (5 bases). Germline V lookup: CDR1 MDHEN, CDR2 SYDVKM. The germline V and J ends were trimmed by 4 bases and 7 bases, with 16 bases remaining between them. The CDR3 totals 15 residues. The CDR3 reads CASSSQGSWREKLFF. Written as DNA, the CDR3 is TGTGCCAGCAGTTCCCAGGGAAGTTGGCGTGAAAAACTGTTTTTT.

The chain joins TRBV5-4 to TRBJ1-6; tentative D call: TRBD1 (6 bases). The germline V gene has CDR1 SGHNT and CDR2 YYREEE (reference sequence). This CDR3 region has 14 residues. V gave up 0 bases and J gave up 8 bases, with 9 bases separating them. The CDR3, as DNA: TGTGCCAGCAGCTTGGTGCCAGGGGATTCACCCCTCCACTTT. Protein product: CASSLVPGDSPLHF. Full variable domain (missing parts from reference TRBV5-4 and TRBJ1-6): ETGVTQSPTHLIKTRGQQVTLRCSSQSGHNTVSWYQQALGQGPQFIFQYYREEENGRGNFPPRFSGLQFPNYSSELNVNALELDDSALYLCASSLVPGDSPLHFGNGTRLTVT.

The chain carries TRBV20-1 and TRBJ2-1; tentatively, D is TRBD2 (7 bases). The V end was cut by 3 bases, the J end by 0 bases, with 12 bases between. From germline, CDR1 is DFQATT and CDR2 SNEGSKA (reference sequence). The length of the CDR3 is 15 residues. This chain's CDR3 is CSASKGGSSYNEQFF. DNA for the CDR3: TGCAGTGCTAGTAAGGGGGGGAGCTCCTACAATGAGCAGTTCTTC.

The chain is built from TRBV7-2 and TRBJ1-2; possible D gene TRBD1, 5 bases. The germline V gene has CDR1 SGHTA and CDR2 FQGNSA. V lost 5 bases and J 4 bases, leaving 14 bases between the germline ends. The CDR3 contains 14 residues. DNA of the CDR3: TGTGCCAGCAGCCCCCTGGGGGGTGGCTATGGCTACACCTTC. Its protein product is CASSPLGGGYGYTF. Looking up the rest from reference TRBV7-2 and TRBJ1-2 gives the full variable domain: GAGVSQSPSNKVTEKGKDVELRCDPISGHTALYWYRQSLGQGLEFLIYFQGNSAPDKSGLPSDRFSAERTGGSVSTLTIQRTQQEDSAVYLCASSPLGGGYGYTFGSGTRLTVV.

The DNA of the CDR3 is TGTGCCAGCAGCCAAGATCTTGCGGGGGGCCGGGGGGACCAAGAGACCCAGTACTTC. It translates to CASSQDLAGGRGDQETQYF. This chain joins TRBV3-1 (or the pseudogene TRBV3-2) and TRBJ2-5, with 8 bases identical to TRBD2. Looked up from germline, CDR1 is LGHDT and CDR2 is YNNKEL (reference sequence). J lost 0 bases, V lost 0 bases, and 12 bases had no gene match. The CDR3 totals 19 residues.

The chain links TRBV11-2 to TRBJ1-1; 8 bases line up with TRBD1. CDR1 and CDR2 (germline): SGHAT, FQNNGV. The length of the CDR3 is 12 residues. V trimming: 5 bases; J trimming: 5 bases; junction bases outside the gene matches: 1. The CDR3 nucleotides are TGTGCCAGCAGCAGACAGGGGACTGAAGCTTTCTTT. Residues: CASSRQGTEAFF.